Sequencing of this T cell receptor beta chain was carried out in a study of siplizumab effects on memory and regulatory T cells. Study-level results: Where siplizumab was present, mappable alloreactive CD4+ clones averaged approximately 66% Treg-derived, compared with less than 35% in controls. Researchers could map only a minor fraction of alloreactive clones to unstimulated subsets. Naive versus memory phenotype went unassigned for roughly 80-96% of proliferating CD4+ or CD8+ clones. Naive T cells were seemingly more diverse than memory cells, and major contributions to the alloresponse seemed to be made by them.

The data were produced by immunoSEQ multiplex PCR, yet TCRdb's version contains in-frame clones alone and is incomplete. The sample records some 41,000 clones, 80% to 90% being singletons. The CDR3 is 16 residues long. V lost 5 bases, J lost 2 bases, and 19 bases lay in between. Germline values: CDR1 SEHNR, CDR2 FQNEAQ (reference sequence). Concerning this clone itself: What it recognizes is unknown.

This receptor was identified in a human donor in good health. The chain links TRBV7-9 to TRBJ2-7; D is possibly TRBD2 (5 bases). Sequencing was done on a sample of naive CD4+ T cells sorted from blood. CDR3 protein: CASSARDPSPAYEQYF. Here the CDR3 DNA reads TGTGCCAGCAGCGCCCGGGATCCTTCCCCTGCCTACGAGCAGTACTTC. Drawing the rest from reference TRBV7-9 and TRBJ2-7, the complete variable domain is DTGVSQNPRHKITKRGQNVTFRCDPISEHNRLYWYRQTLGQGPEFLTYFQNEAQLEKSRLLSDRFSAERPKGSFSTLEIQRTEQGDSAMYLCASSARDPSPAYEQYFGPGTRLTVT.